Listed below are T cell receptor beta chains from one sample, sequenced in a study of T cells in narcolepsy. TCRdb's table, derived via immunoSEQ multiplex PCR, lists solely in-frame clones and lacks some. The sample contains roughly 27,000 clones, about 80% of which appear only once. The sequenced material came from memory (CD45RA-) CD4+ T cells from blood. These receptor sequences come from a human donor in good health. Both conserved end residues are part of each CDR3. The order of the fields is clone size, J gene, V gene, CDR3 length, D gene, CDR3 DNA, CDR3 protein. A D gene is named only where the DNA matches it firmly. Size values are once, few and many counts, or a class for expanded clones, and some rows have none.

abundance: .; j_gene: TRBJ1-4; v_gene: TRBV7-9; len: 13; d_gene: .; CDR3nt: TGTGCCAGCCAAAGGGGGGGGAGTGAAAAACTGTTTTTT; CDR3aa: CASQRGGSEKLFF
abundance: .; j_gene: TRBJ2-1; v_gene: TRBV5-1; len: 17; d_gene: .; CDR3nt: TGCGCCAGCAGCCTGAACAGAGACAGCCCCTCCTACAATGAGCAGTTCTTC; CDR3aa: CASSLNRDSPSYNEQFF
abundance: .; j_gene: TRBJ1-4; v_gene: TRBV14; len: 16; d_gene: .; CDR3nt: TGTGCCAGCAGCCAAGATTTACCGGGGAGCGGCGAAAAACTGTTTTTT; CDR3aa: CASSQDLPGSGEKLFF
abundance: once; j_gene: TRBJ2-5; v_gene: TRBV9; len: 16; d_gene: TRBD1; CDR3nt: TGTGCCAGCAGCAGATCGGGACAGGGGGCGCGGGAGACCCAGTACTTC; CDR3aa: CASSRSGQGARETQYF
abundance: .; j_gene: TRBJ1-5; v_gene: TRBV18; len: 17; d_gene: .; CDR3nt: TGTGCCAGCTCACTCAATGGGGGCCGGTATAGCAATCAGCCCCAGCATTTT; CDR3aa: CASSLNGGRYSNQPQHF
abundance: .; j_gene: TRBJ2-5; v_gene: TRBV2; len: 14; d_gene: .; CDR3nt: TGTGCCAGCAGTGAAGCAACCCCGAGGGAGACCCAGTACTTC; CDR3aa: CASSEATPRETQYF
abundance: .; j_gene: TRBJ1-3; v_gene: TRBV5-1; len: 17; d_gene: .; CDR3nt: TGCGCCAGCAGCTTGGCCGCTGACAGAAACTCTGGAAACACCATATATTTT; CDR3aa: CASSLAADRNSGNTIYF
abundance: .; j_gene: TRBJ2-1; v_gene: TRBV28; len: 17; d_gene: TRBD2; CDR3nt: TGTGCCAGCAGCGTCAGCAGCGGGACTAGCGGGAGGAATGAGCAGTTCTTC; CDR3aa: CASSVSSGTSGRNEQFF
abundance: .; j_gene: TRBJ2-3; v_gene: TRBV30; len: 16; d_gene: .; CDR3nt: TGTGCCTGGAAAAGGCGAAAGGGGGGGAGCACAGATACGCAGTATTTT; CDR3aa: CAWKRRKGGSTDTQYF
abundance: once; j_gene: TRBJ1-1; v_gene: TRBV6-6; len: 14; d_gene: .; CDR3nt: TGTGCCAGCAGGCCCTCGGGCCAAAGTGGGGTAGCTTTCTTT; CDR3aa: CASRPSGQSGVAFF
abundance: few; j_gene: TRBJ1-1; v_gene: TRBV2; len: 14; d_gene: TRBD1; CDR3nt: TGTGCCAGCAGTACCGGACAGGGTGGAACTGAAGCTTTCTTT; CDR3aa: CASSTGQGGTEAFF
abundance: .; j_gene: TRBJ1-2; v_gene: TRBV2; len: 14; d_gene: .; CDR3nt: TGTGCCAGCAGCCTGTCACTGGTTTTAAGGGAGTCCACCTTC; CDR3aa: CASSLSLVLRESTF
abundance: .; j_gene: TRBJ2-7; v_gene: TRBV29-1; len: 15; d_gene: .; CDR3nt: TGCAGCGTCGACCACGCTACGGGTGGAAACTACGAGCAGTACTTC; CDR3aa: CSVDHATGGNYEQYF
abundance: .; j_gene: TRBJ2-6; v_gene: TRBV30; len: 13; d_gene: .; CDR3nt: TGTGCCTGGGGAGGTGATGGGGCCAACGTCCTGACTTTC; CDR3aa: CAWGGDGANVLTF
abundance: .; j_gene: TRBJ2-5; v_gene: TRBV7-3; len: 16; d_gene: .; CDR3nt: TGTGCCAGCAGCTTAAACGGGGGGACACCTTGGGAGACCCAGTACTTC; CDR3aa: CASSLNGGTPWETQYF
abundance: .; j_gene: TRBJ2-7; v_gene: TRBV30; len: 12; d_gene: TRBD1; CDR3nt: TGTGCCTGGAAACGGGACAGGGATGTGCAGTACTTC; CDR3aa: CAWKRDRDVQYF
abundance: .; j_gene: TRBJ2-2; v_gene: TRBV6-5; len: 13; d_gene: .; CDR3nt: TGTGCCAGCAGTCCCACCCGAACCGGGGAGCTGTTTTTT; CDR3aa: CASSPTRTGELFF
abundance: .; j_gene: TRBJ1-5; v_gene: TRBV6-1; len: 14; d_gene: .; CDR3nt: TGTGCCAGCAGTGAGGGGGGTAACGATCAGCCCCAGCATTTT; CDR3aa: CASSEGGNDQPQHF
abundance: .; j_gene: TRBJ2-1; v_gene: TRBV19; len: 14; d_gene: .; CDR3nt: TGTGCCAGTAGTATTGGGGGCGGCTACAATGAGCAGTTCTTC; CDR3aa: CASSIGGGYNEQFF
abundance: .; j_gene: TRBJ1-6; v_gene: TRBV27; len: 15; d_gene: .; CDR3nt: TGTGCCAGCAGTTTAGGCGGACTCTATAATTCACCCCTCCACTTT; CDR3aa: CASSLGGLYNSPLHF
abundance: few; j_gene: TRBJ1-5; v_gene: TRBV5-8; len: 13; d_gene: .; CDR3nt: TGTGCCAGCAGCTTAAGTTTAACTCAGCCCCAGCATTTT; CDR3aa: CASSLSLTQPQHF
abundance: .; j_gene: TRBJ2-5; v_gene: TRBV11-2; len: 14; d_gene: .; CDR3nt: TGTGCCAGCAGCTTAGGGACTAAGGGCGAGACCCAGTACTTC; CDR3aa: CASSLGTKGETQYF
abundance: once; j_gene: TRBJ2-1; v_gene: TRBV7-3; len: 14; d_gene: .; CDR3nt: TGTGCCAGCAGCCTAACCCCACAAGGGTCTGAGCAGTTCTTC; CDR3aa: CASSLTPQGSEQFF
abundance: .; j_gene: TRBJ2-3; v_gene: TRBV7-3; len: 13; d_gene: .; CDR3nt: TGTGCCAGCAGCTTAAGGGAGGCAGATACGCAGTATTTT; CDR3aa: CASSLREADTQYF
abundance: .; j_gene: TRBJ2-3; v_gene: TRBV5-1; len: 17; d_gene: TRBD2; CDR3nt: TGCGCCAGCAGCTTGGCCACGGGACTAGCGGTTCCAGATACGCAGTATTTT; CDR3aa: CASSLATGLAVPDTQYF
abundance: .; j_gene: TRBJ2-7; v_gene: TRBV5-6; len: 12; d_gene: .; CDR3nt: TGTGCCAGCAGCTTAACAGTCTACGAGCAGTACTTC; CDR3aa: CASSLTVYEQYF
abundance: .; j_gene: TRBJ2-7; v_gene: TRBV23-1; len: 18; d_gene: .; CDR3nt: TGCGCCAGCAGCTCAGAAAATAGCGGAGGAAAAAGCTCCTACGAGCAGTACTTC; CDR3aa: CASSSENSGGKSSYEQYF
abundance: .; j_gene: TRBJ1-1; v_gene: TRBV29-1; len: 12; d_gene: .; CDR3nt: TGCAGCGTTATACACCAGAACACTGAAGCTTTCTTT; CDR3aa: CSVIHQNTEAFF
abundance: .; j_gene: TRBJ2-6; v_gene: TRBV28; len: 15; d_gene: .; CDR3nt: TGTGCCAGCAGTCCACCCCCAGGGGGGGCCAACGTCCTGACTTTC; CDR3aa: CASSPPPGGANVLTF
abundance: once; j_gene: TRBJ1-2; v_gene: TRBV19; len: 14; d_gene: .; CDR3nt: TGTGCCAGTAGTGTAACAGCGTCTAACTATGGCTACACCTTC; CDR3aa: CASSVTASNYGYTF
abundance: .; j_gene: TRBJ1-2; v_gene: TRBV19; len: 11; d_gene: .; CDR3nt: TGTGCCAGTACTGGGGTCTATGGCTACACCTTC; CDR3aa: CASTGVYGYTF
abundance: .; j_gene: TRBJ1-5; v_gene: TRBV7-2; len: 14; d_gene: .; CDR3nt: TGTGCCAGCAGCTTAGTGGCAGGAAATCAGCCCCAGCATTTT; CDR3aa: CASSLVAGNQPQHF
abundance: .; j_gene: TRBJ2-1; v_gene: TRBV10-2; len: 14; d_gene: TRBD2; CDR3nt: TGCGCCAGCAGTGAACTAGCGGGGAGAGGTGAGCAGTTCTTC; CDR3aa: CASSELAGRGEQFF
abundance: .; j_gene: TRBJ2-1; v_gene: TRBV9; len: 16; d_gene: .; CDR3nt: TGTGCCAGCAGCGTAGGTGGCGGGTTCTCCTACAATGAGCAGTTCTTC; CDR3aa: CASSVGGGFSYNEQFF
abundance: .; j_gene: TRBJ2-7; v_gene: TRBV5-1; len: 18; d_gene: TRBD2; CDR3nt: TGCGCCAGCAGCCTGGGGACTAGCGGGAGAGGATTCTCCTACGAGCAGTACTTC; CDR3aa: CASSLGTSGRGFSYEQYF
abundance: .; j_gene: TRBJ1-6; v_gene: TRBV25-1; len: 14; d_gene: TRBD1; CDR3nt: TGTGCCAGCAGGACAGGACAGGAGAATTCACCCCTCCACTTT; CDR3aa: CASRTGQENSPLHF
abundance: .; j_gene: TRBJ2-7; v_gene: TRBV9; len: 15; d_gene: TRBD2; CDR3nt: TGTGCCAGCAGCCCAGAAGGGCTAGCGGGAGCCGAGCAGTACTTC; CDR3aa: CASSPEGLAGAEQYF
abundance: .; j_gene: TRBJ1-2; v_gene: TRBV12-2; len: 18; d_gene: .; CDR3nt: TGTGCAAGTCGCTTAGCGCGTAAGGGGACGGCTTCAAACTATGGCTACACCTTC; CDR3aa: CASRLARKGTASNYGYTF
abundance: .; j_gene: TRBJ2-2; v_gene: TRBV5-1; len: 17; d_gene: .; CDR3nt: TGCGCCAGCAGCCCCCGAGGAGGGGGCCTCAACACCGGGGAGCTGTTTTTT; CDR3aa: CASSPRGGGLNTGELFF
abundance: .; j_gene: TRBJ1-2; v_gene: TRBV7-9; len: 12; d_gene: .; CDR3nt: TGTGCCAGCAGCTTAGCGGTAGAAGTTCAGGCCTTC; CDR3aa: CASSLAVEVQAF
abundance: .; j_gene: TRBJ2-1; v_gene: TRBV5-4; len: 14; d_gene: TRBD1; CDR3nt: TGTGCCAGCAGCCCGAGGACAGGCTACAATGAGCAGTTCTTC; CDR3aa: CASSPRTGYNEQFF
abundance: few; j_gene: TRBJ1-1; v_gene: TRBV6-1; len: 14; d_gene: .; CDR3nt: TGTGCCAGCAGTGAACTCGGAGGGAATGGTGAAGCTTTCTTT; CDR3aa: CASSELGGNGEAFF
abundance: .; j_gene: TRBJ2-6; v_gene: TRBV21-1; len: 16; d_gene: .; CDR3nt: TGTGCCAGCAGCAAACGGACAGGGACTGGGGCCAACGTCCTGACTTTC; CDR3aa: CASSKRTGTGANVLTF
abundance: .; j_gene: TRBJ2-7; v_gene: TRBV10-2; len: 14; d_gene: TRBD1; CDR3nt: TGCGCCAGCAACCCGGACAGGGAAGGTGACGAGCAGTACTTC; CDR3aa: CASNPDREGDEQYF
abundance: .; j_gene: TRBJ1-2; v_gene: TRBV28; len: 17; d_gene: .; CDR3nt: TGTGCCAGCAGTTTTGCCCACTCTGCGGGTGAGGATTATGGCTACACCTTC; CDR3aa: CASSFAHSAGEDYGYTF
abundance: .; j_gene: TRBJ2-7; v_gene: TRBV6-6; len: 11; d_gene: .; CDR3nt: TGTGCCAGCAGTGAATTGGGTGAACAGTACTTC; CDR3aa: CASSELGEQYF
abundance: once; j_gene: TRBJ1-1; v_gene: TRBV5-6; len: 14; d_gene: .; CDR3nt: TGTGCCAGCAGCTTAACAGGTGGGAACACTGAAGCTTTCTTT; CDR3aa: CASSLTGGNTEAFF
abundance: .; j_gene: TRBJ2-1; v_gene: TRBV10-3; len: 15; d_gene: TRBD1; CDR3nt: TGTGCCATCAATGCGGGGACAGGGGTCCTCAATGAGCAGTTCTTC; CDR3aa: CAINAGTGVLNEQFF
abundance: .; j_gene: TRBJ2-7; v_gene: TRBV11-3; len: 13; d_gene: .; CDR3nt: TGTGCCAGCAGCGCACATCTTTCCTACGAGCAGTACTTC; CDR3aa: CASSAHLSYEQYF
abundance: .; j_gene: TRBJ1-1; v_gene: TRBV6-6; len: 14; d_gene: .; CDR3nt: TGTGCCAGCAGTTTTGTAGGGCCCCACACTGAAGCTTTCTTT; CDR3aa: CASSFVGPHTEAFF
abundance: .; j_gene: TRBJ1-4; v_gene: TRBV11-2; len: 15; d_gene: .; CDR3nt: TGTGCCAGCAGCTTAAGGAAGTGGGTCGATGAAAAACTGTTTTTT; CDR3aa: CASSLRKWVDEKLFF
abundance: .; j_gene: TRBJ2-6; v_gene: TRBV6-5; len: 15; d_gene: .; CDR3nt: TGTGCCAGCAGTGGTTCCGGGGGTGGGGCCAACGTCCTGACTTTC; CDR3aa: CASSGSGGGANVLTF
abundance: few; j_gene: TRBJ2-1; v_gene: TRBV6-1; len: 14; d_gene: .; CDR3nt: TGTGCCAGCAGTGAAGTATCCAGCGACAATGAGCAGTTCTTC; CDR3aa: CASSEVSSDNEQFF
abundance: .; j_gene: TRBJ2-2; v_gene: TRBV7-3; len: 16; d_gene: .; CDR3nt: TGTGCCAGCAGCTCGAGGAGGGGCTCGAACACCGGGGAGCTGTTTTTT; CDR3aa: CASSSRRGSNTGELFF
abundance: .; j_gene: TRBJ2-7; v_gene: TRBV11-2; len: 15; d_gene: .; CDR3nt: TGTGCCAGCAGCTTAGAACGGGACACCGGTATCGAGCAGTACTTC; CDR3aa: CASSLERDTGIEQYF